The rows below give T cell receptor beta chains drawn from one sample of a study of tumor-infiltrating lymphocytes in localized non-small cell lung cancer. Data came from immunoSEQ multiplex PCR; TCRdb stores just in-frame clones and leaves some out. The sample yields about 12,000 clones, under 80% seen once. Material: lung tumor tissue. These receptors were collected from a human donor with non-small cell lung cancer. CDR3s include the opening cysteine and the closing phenylalanine or tryptophan. D genes are given only for firm matches. Clone sizes are given selectively: once, few, many, or a class where the clone is expanded.

TRBJ2-3,NA,TRBV7-2,NA,CASSSLTTDTQYF,TGTGCCAGCAGCTCATTGACCACAGATACGCAGTATTTT
TRBJ1-2,NA,TRBV5-6,NA,CASSLERHVYGYTF,TGTGCCAGCAGCTTGGAACGACACGTCTATGGCTACACCTTC
TRBJ2-1,NA,TRBV4-1,NA,CASSRISEPYNEQFF,TGCGCCAGCAGCCGAATTAGCGAACCCTACAATGAGCAGTTCTTC
TRBJ1-3,NA,TRBV5-5,TRBD1,CASSFTGGSSGNTIYF,TGTGCCAGCAGCTTTACAGGGGGTTCTTCTGGAAACACCATATATTTT
TRBJ2-5,NA,TRBV9,TRBD1,CASSVAGGQGGETQYF,TGTGCCAGCAGCGTAGCCGGGGGACAGGGCGGAGAGACCCAGTACTTC
TRBJ2-7,NA,TRBV9,TRBD1,CASSPTGQGTYEQYF,TGTGCCAGCAGCCCTACCGGACAGGGGACCTACGAGCAGTACTTC
TRBJ2-2,once,TRBV5-1,NA,CASSLEWTANTGELFF,TGCGCCAGCAGCTTGGAGTGGACAGCGAACACCGGGGAGCTGTTTTTT
TRBJ1-2,NA,TRBV9,NA,CASSAEGRAINYGYTF,TGTGCCAGCAGCGCAGAAGGACGGGCGATTAACTATGGCTACACCTTC
TRBJ2-3,NA,TRBV29-1,NA,CSVDLSTDTQYF,TGCAGCGTTGATTTGTCTACAGATACGCAGTATTTT
TRBJ2-4,NA,TRBV28,NA,CASSSSTRLAKNIQYF,TGTGCCAGCAGTTCCTCCACCAGACTAGCCAAAAACATTCAGTACTTC
TRBJ1-1,NA,TRBV10-3,TRBD1,CASRQGVNTEAFF,TGTGCCAGCAGACAGGGGGTTAACACTGAAGCTTTCTTT
TRBJ2-5,NA,TRBV7-2,NA,CASSLAPSRETQYF,TGTGCCAGCAGCTTAGCCCCAAGCAGGGAGACCCAGTACTTC
TRBJ2-3,NA,TRBV6-5,TRBD2,CASSPLAGITDTQYF,TGTGCCAGCAGCCCACTAGCGGGGATTACAGATACGCAGTATTTT
TRBJ2-5,NA,TRBV9,TRBD1,CASSAGQGYETQYF,TGTGCCAGCAGCGCCGGACAGGGATACGAGACCCAGTACTTC
TRBJ2-1,NA,TRBV28,TRBD2,CASRTGLGANEQFF,TGTGCCAGCAGGACGGGACTAGGGGCTAATGAGCAGTTCTTC
TRBJ2-1,NA,TRBV4-3,TRBD1,CASSQASGTGNEQFF,TGCGCCAGCAGCCAAGCCTCCGGGACAGGCAATGAGCAGTTCTTC
TRBJ1-5,few,TRBV2,NA,CASSEAGRANQPQHF,TGTGCCAGCAGTGAAGCAGGCAGGGCTAATCAGCCCCAGCATTTT